Following are 18 T cell receptor beta chains from one sample sequenced in a study of cytomegalovirus exposure and HLA in healthy donors. The PCR was carried out with 60 Vbeta primers and 13 Jbeta primers. Profiled with immunoSEQ multiplex PCR; TCRdb holds only in-frame clones, not every one. Here the sample spans about 130,000 clones, about 73% being singletons. Sequenced sample: PBMCs. These receptors all stem from a woman in her forties or fifties in good health and CMV-seropositive.

This chain connects TRBV18 to TRBJ1-3, with a tentative D call TRBD1 (5 bases). The CDR3 is made up of 15 amino acids. V lost 0 bases to trimming and J lost 3 bases, with 9 bases between them. Germline V gene lookup returns CDR1 KGHSH and CDR2 LQKENI. CDR3 nucleotides: TGTGCCAGCTCACCACCGGTAGGGGTTGGAAACACCATATATTTT. Amino acid sequence: CASSPPVGVGNTIYF.

The V and J genes are TRBV15 and TRBJ1-2; the match to TRBD1 covers 10 bases. Germline CDR1 reads LNHNV; CDR2 reads YYDKDF (reference sequence). V gave up 5 bases and J gave up 4 bases; unmatched junction bases: 10. This CDR3 has 16 amino acids. CDR3 sequence: CATSSSTGGTPYGYTF. The CDR3, as DNA: TGTGCCACCAGCTCTTCGACAGGGGGCACCCCCTATGGCTACACCTTC.

The chain joins TRBV7-6 to TRBJ1-6, with 11 positions matching TRBD1. From germline, CDR1 is SGHVS and CDR2 FNYEAQ. Trimming removed 5 bases from V and 6 bases from J; junction bases left unmatched: 3. CDR3 length: 15 residues. As DNA, the CDR3 is TGTGCCAGCAGCACAGGGACAGGGGGTAATTCACCCCTCCACTTT. Its translation is CASSTGTGGNSPLHF.

The chain is built from TRBV2 and TRBJ1-5, with D perhaps TRBD1 (5 bases). V shed 4 bases and J shed 4 bases, with 11 bases lying between them. The CDR3 has 14 amino acids. The V gene's germline CDR1 is SNHLY and CDR2 FYNNEI. The CDR3 sequence is CASSAARGNQPQHF. The CDR3 DNA sequence: TGTGCCAGCAGTGCCGCAAGGGGAAATCAGCCCCAGCATTTT.

The J gene is TRBJ1-2, the V gene TRBV18, with 7 bases aligning to TRBD1. From germline, CDR1 is KGHSH and CDR2 LQKENI. V was clipped by 1 base and J by 2 bases; unmatched bases: 1. The CDR3 sequence is 14 residues long. The CDR3 reads CASSPQGANYGYTF. CDR3 sequence (DNA): TGTGCCAGCTCACCACAGGGGGCGAACTATGGCTACACCTTC.

This rearrangement joins TRBV5-1 to TRBJ1-6; no clear D. Germline values: CDR1 SGHRS, CDR2 YFSETQ. Trimming took off 4 bases at V and 9 bases at J, with 11 bases between the two ends. This CDR3 is built from 13 residues. The CDR3 protein is CASSVEARSPLHF. CDR3 DNA: TGCGCCAGCAGCGTCGAAGCGCGTTCACCCCTCCACTTT.

The chain carries TRBV6-5 and TRBJ2-3, with D possibly being TRBD1 (5 bases). The CDR3 covers 15 residues. V shed 5 bases and J shed 2 bases, with 14 bases lying between them. Germline CDR1 MNHEY, CDR2 SVGAGI. The CDR3 DNA reads TGTGCCAGCAGTAACCCTGGTGGGGCCACAGATACGCAGTATTTT. Translation: CASSNPGGATDTQYF.

This clone has only a few counts. The CDR3 spells CASSLAIAGAYEQYF. The CDR3 coding sequence is TGCGCCAGCAGCTTGGCGATAGCGGGGGCTTACGAGCAGTACTTC. This rearrangement joins TRBV5-1 to TRBJ2-7, with TRBD2 matching over 9 bases. Germline CDR1 reads SGHRS; CDR2 reads YFSETQ. The junction had 5 bases not matched to a gene; V was cut back by 0 bases and J by 4 bases. This CDR3 spans 15 amino acids.

V usage is TRBV5-4 and J usage is TRBJ2-2, with D unclear. The CDR3 has 12 residues. Trimming took 4 bases from V and 6 from J, leaving 7 bases between them. Germline CDR1 SGHNT, CDR2 YYREEE (reference sequence). CDR3 bases: TGTGCCAGCAGCCCCGGTCCCGGGGAGCTGTTTTTT. Residues: CASSPGPGELFF.

The J gene is TRBJ2-3, the V gene TRBV2, with 10 bases that match TRBD2. This CDR3 is built from 16 residues. Trimming at V came to 9 bases and at J to 7 bases, leaving 16 bases not matched to a gene. The germline gives CDR1 SNHLY, CDR2 FYNNEI. For the CDR3, the DNA is TGTGCCAGTTCGTCGCGGGCTAGCGGGGGCCGATATACGCAGTATTTT. It specifies CASSSRASGGRYTQYF.

This chain links TRBV5-6 with TRBJ1-6, with D perhaps TRBD1 (5 bases). This CDR3 contains 15 residues. The germline CDR1 and CDR2 sequences are SGHDT and YYEEEE. The V end was cut by 1 base, the J end by 9 bases, with 14 bases between. CDR3 in amino acids: CASSLRQGSVSPLHF. Written as DNA, the CDR3 is TGTGCCAGCAGCTTGAGGCAGGGCTCGGTTTCACCCCTCCACTTT.

This sequence joins TRBV6-1 and TRBJ1-3, with no clear D. Per germline, CDR1 MNHNS and CDR2 SASEGT. The length of the CDR3 is 14 residues. V dropped 3 bases and J dropped 7 bases, with 13 bases sitting between them. CDR3 residues: CASSEDGGGNTIYF. The CDR3 DNA reads TGTGCCAGCAGTGAGGACGGCGGAGGTAACACCATATATTTT.

This chain uses TRBV5-1 with TRBJ2-3; the D is unclear. This CDR3 is 13 amino acids long. The V gene's germline CDR1 is SGHRS and CDR2 YFSETQ. V lost 4 bases, J lost 5 bases, and 11 bases lay in between. The CDR3 loop is CASSMTTGDTQYF. CDR3 DNA: TGCGCCAGCAGCATGACAACCGGAGATACGCAGTATTTT.

This clone was observed once. The V call is TRBV11-2, the J call TRBJ1-4; D is ambiguous. Germline CDR1 SGHAT, CDR2 FQNNGV. CDR3 length equals 15 residues. Trimming took 1 base from V and 8 from J, leaving 14 bases between them. CDR3 DNA sequence: TGTGCCAGCAGCTTAGGGGAAGGCGGGAGGGAAAAACTGTTTTTT. Translated, it gives CASSLGEGGREKLFF.

The chain uses TRBV6-5 and TRBJ1-4; possible D gene TRBD1, 5 bases. Deletions cut 1 base from V and 4 bases from J, with 13 bases between. The CDR3 is 16 amino acids. Per germline, CDR1 MNHEY and CDR2 SVGAGI. The CDR3, as DNA: TGTGCCAGCAGTTACTATCCGGGAGGGGTTAATGAAAAACTGTTTTTT. This codes for CASSYYPGGVNEKLFF.

V gene TRBV18 combines with J gene TRBJ2-1, with D perhaps TRBD2 (5 bases). CDR1 and CDR2 (germline): KGHSH, LQKENI. CDR3 length equals 15 residues. Trimming pared 3 bases from V and 9 bases from J, leaving 18 bases between. The chain's CDR3 is CASSPRALMGSEQFF. As DNA, the CDR3 is TGTGCCAGCTCACCGAGGGCGCTCATGGGCAGTGAGCAGTTCTTC.

V is TRBV5-1 and J is TRBJ2-3; D is perhaps TRBD1 (5 bases). The CDR3 sequence is 13 residues long. Germline V gives CDR1 SGHRS, CDR2 YFSETQ. The V end lost 4 bases, the J end lost 6 bases, and 12 bases lay between the germline ends. Here the CDR3 reads CASSTQAPDTQYF. The CDR3 coding sequence is TGCGCCAGCAGCACACAGGCTCCGGATACGCAGTATTTT.

The chain carries TRBV5-6 and TRBJ1-6, with 7 bases that match TRBD1. CDR3 length: 15 residues. Germline V gene data show CDR1 as SGHDT and CDR2 as YYEEEE. The junction had 10 bases not matched to a gene; V was cut back by 3 bases and J by 10 bases. CDR3 DNA: TGTGCCAGCAGCTCTGTTACAGGGGCTGGATCACCCCTCCACTTT. This sequence encodes CASSSVTGAGSPLHF. The entire variable domain, with the rest obtained from reference TRBV5-6 and TRBJ1-6, is as follows: DAGVTQSPTHLIKTRGQQVTLRCSPKSGHDTVSWYQQALGQGPQFIFQYYEEEERQRGNFPDRFSGHQFPNYSSELNVNALLLGDSALYLCASSSVTGAGSPLHFGNGTRLTVT.